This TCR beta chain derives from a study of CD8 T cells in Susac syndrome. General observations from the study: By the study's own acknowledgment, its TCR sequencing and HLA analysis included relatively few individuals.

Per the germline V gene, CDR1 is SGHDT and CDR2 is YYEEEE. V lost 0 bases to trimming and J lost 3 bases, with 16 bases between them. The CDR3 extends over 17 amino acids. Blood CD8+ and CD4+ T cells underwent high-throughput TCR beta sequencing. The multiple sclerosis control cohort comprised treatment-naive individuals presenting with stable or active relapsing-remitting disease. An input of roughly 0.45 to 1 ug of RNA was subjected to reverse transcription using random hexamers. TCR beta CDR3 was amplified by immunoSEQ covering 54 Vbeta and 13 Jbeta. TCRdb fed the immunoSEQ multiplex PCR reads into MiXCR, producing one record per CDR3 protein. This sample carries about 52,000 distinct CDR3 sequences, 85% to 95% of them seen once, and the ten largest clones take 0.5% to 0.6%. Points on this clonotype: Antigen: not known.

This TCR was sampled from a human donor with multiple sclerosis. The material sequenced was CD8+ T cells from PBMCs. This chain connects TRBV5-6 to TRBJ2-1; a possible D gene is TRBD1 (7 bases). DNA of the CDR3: TGTGCCAGCAGCTTGGCCGGAGGACAGGACTACTACAATGAGCAGTTCTTC. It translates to CASSLAGGQDYYNEQFF.